This TCR beta chain appears in the sequencing data of a study of graft-versus-host responses after intestinal transplantation. Sequenced by immunoSEQ multiplex PCR; TCRdb stores in-frame clones only, minus some. The data hold around 88,000 clones, with about four fifths observed a single time. This CDR3 region has 13 residues. V lost 1 base, J lost 3 bases, and 0 bases stayed unmatched. Germline values: CDR1 PRHDT, CDR2 FYEKMQ (reference sequence). Study findings and constraints: The authors found GvH clones in recipient marrow, some appearing first in ileum or blood. Levels of circulating GvH clones at their peak were associated with early post-transplant HvG declines.

In the case of this clone: Its antigen is still unknown.

The sequencing used unstimulated CD8+ T cells sorted from spleen or lymph node cells, collected before intestinal transplant. The sequence derives from a human donor who received an intestinal transplant. The rearrangement uses TRBV13 and TRBJ2-7; 7 nucleotides match TRBD1. The CDR3 region is CASSLDRGYEQYF. Here the CDR3 DNA reads TGTGCCAGCAGCTTAGACAGGGGCTACGAGCAGTACTTC. The variable domain in full, completed from reference TRBV13 and TRBJ2-7, reads AAGVIQSPRHLIKEKRETATLKCYPIPRHDTVYWYQQGPGQDPQFLISFYEKMQSDKGSIPDRFSAQQFSDYHSELNMSSLELGDSALYFCASSLDRGYEQYFGPGTRLTVT.